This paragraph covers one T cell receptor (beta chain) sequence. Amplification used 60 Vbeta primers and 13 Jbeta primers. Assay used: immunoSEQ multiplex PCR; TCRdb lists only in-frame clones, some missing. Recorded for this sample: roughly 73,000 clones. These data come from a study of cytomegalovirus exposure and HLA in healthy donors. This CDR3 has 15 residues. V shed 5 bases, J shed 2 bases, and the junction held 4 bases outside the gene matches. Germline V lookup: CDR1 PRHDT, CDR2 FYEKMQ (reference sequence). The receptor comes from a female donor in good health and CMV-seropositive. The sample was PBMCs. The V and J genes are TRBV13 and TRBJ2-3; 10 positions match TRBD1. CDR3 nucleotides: TGTGCCAGCAGCCCGACAGGGGGCCTCACAGATACGCAGTATTTT. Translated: CASSPTGGLTDTQYF.